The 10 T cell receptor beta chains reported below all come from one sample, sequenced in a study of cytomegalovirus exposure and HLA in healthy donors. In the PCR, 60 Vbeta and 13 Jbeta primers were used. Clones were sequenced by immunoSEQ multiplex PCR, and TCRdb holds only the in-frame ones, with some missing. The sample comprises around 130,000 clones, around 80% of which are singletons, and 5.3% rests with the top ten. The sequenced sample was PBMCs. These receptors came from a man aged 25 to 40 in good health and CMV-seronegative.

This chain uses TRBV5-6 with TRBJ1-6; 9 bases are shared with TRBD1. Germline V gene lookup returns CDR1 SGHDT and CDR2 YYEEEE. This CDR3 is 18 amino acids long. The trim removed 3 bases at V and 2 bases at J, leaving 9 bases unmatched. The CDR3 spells CASSSGTGLIAYNSPLHF. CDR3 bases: TGTGCCAGCAGCTCCGGGACAGGGTTGATCGCCTATAATTCACCCCTCCACTTT.

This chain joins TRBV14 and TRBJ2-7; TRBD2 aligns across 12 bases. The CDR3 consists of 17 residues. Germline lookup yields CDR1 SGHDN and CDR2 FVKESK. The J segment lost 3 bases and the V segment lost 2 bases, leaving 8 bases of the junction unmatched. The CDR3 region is CASSQRGGLAGLYEQYF. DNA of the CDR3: TGTGCCAGCAGCCAACGGGGCGGACTAGCGGGACTCTACGAGCAGTACTTC.

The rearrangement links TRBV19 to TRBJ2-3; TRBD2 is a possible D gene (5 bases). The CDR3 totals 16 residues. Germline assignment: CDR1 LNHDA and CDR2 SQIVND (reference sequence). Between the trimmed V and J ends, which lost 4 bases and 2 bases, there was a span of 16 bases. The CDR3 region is CASSTVKGAVTDTQYF. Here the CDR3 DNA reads TGTGCCAGTAGTACCGTCAAGGGAGCGGTCACAGATACGCAGTATTTT.

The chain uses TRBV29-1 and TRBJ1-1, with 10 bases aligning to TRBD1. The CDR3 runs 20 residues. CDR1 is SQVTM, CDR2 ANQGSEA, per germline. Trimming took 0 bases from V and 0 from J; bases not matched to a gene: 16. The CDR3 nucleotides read TGCAGCGTTGAAGATATTCGGCACAGTAGACAGGGGGCTGTGAACACTGAAGCTTTCTTT. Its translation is CSVEDIRHSRQGAVNTEAFF.

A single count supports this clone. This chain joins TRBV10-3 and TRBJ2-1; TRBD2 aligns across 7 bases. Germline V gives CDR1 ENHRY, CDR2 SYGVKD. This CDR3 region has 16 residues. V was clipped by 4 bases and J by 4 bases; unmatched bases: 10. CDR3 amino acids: CAISVKRDPSYNEQFF. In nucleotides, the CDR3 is TGTGCCATCAGTGTAAAGCGGGATCCTTCGTACAATGAGCAGTTCTTC.

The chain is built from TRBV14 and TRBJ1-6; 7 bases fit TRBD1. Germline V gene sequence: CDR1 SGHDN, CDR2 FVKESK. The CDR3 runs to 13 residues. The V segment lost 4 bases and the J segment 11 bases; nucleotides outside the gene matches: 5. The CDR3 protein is CASSPDRDPPLHF. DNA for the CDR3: TGTGCCAGCAGCCCCGACAGGGATCCACCCCTCCACTTT.

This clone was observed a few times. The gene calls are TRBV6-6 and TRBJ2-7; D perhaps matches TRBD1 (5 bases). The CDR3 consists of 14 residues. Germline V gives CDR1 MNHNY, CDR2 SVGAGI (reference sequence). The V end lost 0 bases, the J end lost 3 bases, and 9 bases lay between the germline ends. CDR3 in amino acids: CASSYSRTSYEQYF. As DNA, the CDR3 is TGTGCCAGCAGTTACTCGAGGACAAGCTACGAGCAGTACTTC.

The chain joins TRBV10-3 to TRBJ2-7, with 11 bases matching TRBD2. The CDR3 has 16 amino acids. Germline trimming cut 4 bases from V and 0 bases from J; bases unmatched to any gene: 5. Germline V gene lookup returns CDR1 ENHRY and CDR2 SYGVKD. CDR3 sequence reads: CAISGMTSGDSYEQYF. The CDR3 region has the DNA TGTGCCATCAGTGGTATGACTAGCGGGGACTCCTACGAGCAGTACTTC.

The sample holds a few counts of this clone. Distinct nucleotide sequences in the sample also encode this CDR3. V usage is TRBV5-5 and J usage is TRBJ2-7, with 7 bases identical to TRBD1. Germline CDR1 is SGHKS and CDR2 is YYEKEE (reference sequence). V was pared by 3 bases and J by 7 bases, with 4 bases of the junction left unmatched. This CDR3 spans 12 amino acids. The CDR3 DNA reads TGTGCCAGCAGCTGGACAGGTGAGGAGCAGTACTTC. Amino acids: CASSWTGEEQYF.

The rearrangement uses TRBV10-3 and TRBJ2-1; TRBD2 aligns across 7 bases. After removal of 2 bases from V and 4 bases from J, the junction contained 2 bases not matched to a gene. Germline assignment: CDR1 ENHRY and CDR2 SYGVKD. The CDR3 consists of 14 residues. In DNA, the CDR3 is TGTGCCATCAGTGAGGGAGCGGGGTACAATGAGCAGTTCTTC. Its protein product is CAISEGAGYNEQFF.